This entry lists 32 T cell receptor beta chains sequenced from one sample in a study of OX40 agonist ivuxolimab in advanced cancers. The library was produced with the immunoSEQ multiplex PCR assay. The table was pulled from immuneACCESS by TCRdb, which kept in-frame rearrangements only. Such tables lose some clones; where checked, under half of the loss comes from unresolved V genes, and the rest has no known cause. Present in this sample are 70,000 to 95,000 clones, about 92% of which were seen just once. Around 0.54% of the sample goes to the ten largest clones. This specimen consisted of CD4+ or CD8+ T cells sorted from blood, obtained in a trial of the OX40 agonist ivuxolimab. These receptors were collected from an adult with an advanced solid tumor such as melanoma, head and neck, liver or kidney cancer.

The J gene is TRBJ2-2, the V gene TRBV5-4; D remains ambiguous. This CDR3 is 14 amino acids long. The V and J ends lost 4 bases and 3 bases respectively, with 10 bases between them. Germline loops: CDR1 SGHNT, CDR2 YYREEE (reference sequence). Written as DNA, the CDR3 is TGTGCCAGCAGCCAGCATGCAGACACCGGGGAGCTGTTTTTT. It translates to CASSQHADTGELFF.

The chain couples TRBV30 to TRBJ1-3; the D gene is possibly TRBD1 (5 bases). CDR1 is GTSNPN and CDR2 is SVGIG in the germline V gene (reference sequence). The V gene lost 1 base and the J gene lost 8 bases, with 12 bases spanning the gap. This CDR3 contains 13 residues. CDR3 nucleotide sequence: TGTGCCTGGAGTGGTGTGGGGGTAGACACCATATATTTT. This codes for CAWSGVGVDTIYF.

The V and J genes are TRBV7-9 and TRBJ1-6; D is ambiguous. The CDR3 has 12 amino acids. Looked up from germline, CDR1 is SEHNR and CDR2 is FQNEAQ (reference sequence). The V gene lost 3 bases and the J gene lost 14 bases, with 11 bases spanning the gap. DNA for the CDR3: TGTGCCAGCAGCTTCGGGAGGGAGGCCCTCCACTTT. This sequence encodes CASSFGREALHF.

This rearrangement joins TRBV25-1 to TRBJ2-7; D remains ambiguous. Germline assignment: CDR1 MGHDK and CDR2 SYGVNS. Between the trimmed V and J ends, which lost 4 bases and 8 bases, there was a span of 24 bases. The CDR3 totals 16 residues. CDR3: CASSGSGGGVGGKQYF. The CDR3 region has the DNA TGTGCCAGCAGTGGCTCCGGCGGCGGAGTGGGTGGTAAGCAGTACTTC.

This chain connects TRBV7-8 to TRBJ2-7; D gene uncertain. This CDR3 has 13 residues. The ends were cut back, 1 base at V and 2 bases at J, with 6 bases in the middle. Germline CDR1 is SGHVS and CDR2 is FQNEAQ. CDR3 sequence (DNA): TGTGCCAGCAGCTTAGACAGAGCCTACGAGCAGTACTTC. Translating gives CASSLDRAYEQYF.

This sequence joins TRBV6-5 and TRBJ2-7; D remains unclear. The V end was cut by 6 bases, the J end by 0 bases, with 15 bases between. In germline, CDR1 is MNHEY, CDR2 SVGAGI. CDR3 length: 15 amino acids. The chain's CDR3 is CASRPSGGYSYEQYF. In DNA form, the CDR3 reads TGTGCCAGCAGGCCCTCAGGTGGTTACTCCTACGAGCAGTACTTC.

V usage is TRBV6-1 and J usage is TRBJ1-2; 10 positions agree with TRBD1. CDR1 is MNHNS and CDR2 is SASEGT in the germline V gene. The length of the CDR3 is 15 residues. V lost 5 bases, J lost 7 bases, and 10 bases stayed unmatched. CDR3 protein: CASSSGGQGKFGYTF. In DNA, the CDR3 is TGTGCCAGCAGTTCGGGGGGACAGGGGAAGTTTGGCTACACCTTC.

The V gene is TRBV6-1, the J gene TRBJ2-7; D tentatively reads TRBD1 or TRBD2 (5 bases each). The V gene's germline CDR1 is MNHNS and CDR2 SASEGT. This CDR3 has 15 residues. V shed 5 bases and J shed 4 bases, with 18 bases lying between them. For the CDR3, the DNA is TGTGCCAGCAGTCTTTATGACCGGGACGAGTACGAGCAGTACTTC. Translated: CASSLYDRDEYEQYF.

The CDR3 nucleotides are TGCGCCAGCAGCTTGGAAGGTAGCGGGGCCTACACCGGGGAGCTGTTTTTT. This encodes CASSLEGSGAYTGELFF. The V call is TRBV5-1, the J call TRBJ2-2, with 8 bases matching TRBD2. V was pared by 0 bases and J by 3 bases, with 7 bases of the junction left unmatched. Germline V gene data show CDR1 as SGHRS and CDR2 as YFSETQ. The CDR3 is made up of 17 amino acids.

The chain combines TRBV29-1 with TRBJ1-4; 7 positions match TRBD1. This CDR3 is built from 14 residues. The trim removed 3 bases at V and 7 bases at J, leaving 8 bases unmatched. Germline loops: CDR1 SQVTM, CDR2 ANQGSEA. The CDR3 spells CSVDVSGGGEKLFF. Here the CDR3 DNA reads TGCAGCGTTGACGTGTCAGGGGGAGGTGAAAAACTGTTTTTT.

The chain employs TRBV7-2 and TRBJ1-3, with TRBD1 as a possible D gene (5 bases). V was clipped by 3 bases and J by 4 bases, with 7 bases between them. Germline lookup yields CDR1 SGHTA and CDR2 FQGNSA. CDR3 size: 13 residues. This chain's CDR3 is CASSFPGGNTIYF. CDR3 nucleotides: TGTGCCAGCAGCTTCCCAGGGGGAAACACCATATATTTT.

The chain has TRBV27 and TRBJ1-1; 7 positions agree with TRBD1. Trimming removed 4 bases from V and 0 bases from J; junction bases left unmatched: 2. This CDR3 spans 14 amino acids. Germline CDR1 is MNHEY and CDR2 is SMNVEV (reference sequence). CDR3 sequence: CASSYRGMNTEAFF. CDR3 DNA sequence: TGTGCCAGCAGTTACAGGGGTATGAACACTGAAGCTTTCTTT.

The chain employs TRBV6-5 and TRBJ1-2; 10 bases fit TRBD1. The length of the CDR3 is 14 residues. Trimming at V came to 0 bases and at J to 11 bases, leaving 6 bases not matched to a gene. In germline, CDR1 is MNHEY, CDR2 SVGAGI. The CDR3 reads CASSYSPGTGAYTF. DNA of the CDR3: TGTGCCAGCAGTTACTCACCGGGGACAGGGGCGTACACCTTC.

The chain uses TRBV2 and TRBJ2-7; D not certain. There are 15 residues in the CDR3. Per the germline V gene, CDR1 is SNHLY and CDR2 is FYNNEI. The germline V and J ends were trimmed by 3 bases and 6 bases, with 18 bases remaining between them. The CDR3 bases are TGTGCCAGCAGTGAGACTCCCGGGCCTTTGGGCGAGCAGTACTTC. Its translation is CASSETPGPLGEQYF.

The chain couples TRBV5-1 to TRBJ2-5; D not resolved. CDR3 length: 14 amino acids. V was shortened by 5 bases and J by 5 bases, with 16 bases between the two germline ends. The germline gives CDR1 SGHRS, CDR2 YFSETQ. DNA for the CDR3: TGCGCCAGCAGACCTGGGCCCACCAAGGAGACCCAGTACTTC. Translation gives CASRPGPTKETQYF.

The J gene is TRBJ1-5, the V gene TRBV7-9; D perhaps matches TRBD1 (6 bases). CDR3 size: 16 residues. The germline V gene encodes CDR1 SEHNR and CDR2 FQNEAQ (reference sequence). With 1 base removed from V and 0 bases from J, the gap between germline ends came to 10 bases. CDR3 sequence: CASSLGDTYSNQPQHF. CDR3 nucleotide sequence: TGTGCCAGCAGCTTAGGGGACACCTATAGCAATCAGCCCCAGCATTTT.

Turning to this clone: The sample contains more than one DNA sequence encoding this CDR3. CDR3 sequence reads: CASSLELGPSGTEAFF. The CDR3 DNA reads as TGTGCCAGCAGCTTAGAGTTAGGGCCCAGCGGCACTGAAGCTTTCTTT. J is TRBJ1-1 and V is TRBV7-9; no clear D gene. The germline V and J ends were trimmed by 1 base and 4 bases, with 16 bases remaining between them. The germline V gene encodes CDR1 SEHNR and CDR2 FQNEAQ (reference sequence). The CDR3 totals 16 residues. Drawing the rest from reference TRBV7-9 and TRBJ1-1, the complete variable domain is DTGVSQNPRHKITKRGQNVTFRCDPISEHNRLYWYRQTLGQGPEFLTYFQNEAQLEKSRLLSDRFSAERPKGSFSTLEIQRTEQGDSAMYLCASSLELGPSGTEAFFGQGTRLTVV.

The V call is TRBV6-6, the J call TRBJ1-5; D call uncertain. Germline lookup yields CDR1 MNHNY and CDR2 SVGAGI (reference sequence). CDR3 length: 13 residues. V shed 7 bases and J shed 0 bases, with 7 bases lying between them. DNA for the CDR3: TGTGCCAGCAAGGTGGATAGCAATCAGCCCCAGCATTTT. Protein: CASKVDSNQPQHF.

The chain joins TRBV30 to TRBJ1-1, with D maybe TRBD1 (5 bases). Trimming removed 0 bases from V and 3 bases from J, with 5 bases in between. Germline V gene sequence: CDR1 GTSNPN, CDR2 SVGIG (reference sequence). The CDR3 is 12 residues long. CDR3 nucleotides: TGTGCCTGGAGTGTAGGGGACACTGAAGCTTTCTTT. It yields the protein CAWSVGDTEAFF.

The V call is TRBV6-1, the J call TRBJ1-6, with D unclear. The CDR3 extends over 12 amino acids. Trimming left V 6 bases short and J 19 bases short, with 19 bases between. In germline, CDR1 is MNHNS, CDR2 SASEGT. CDR3 amino acids: CASSRPDSLWHF. CDR3 sequence (DNA): TGTGCCAGCAGCCGCCCAGATAGCCTTTGGCACTTT.

The J gene is TRBJ1-2, the V gene TRBV15, with unresolved D. V lost 1 base to trimming and J lost 0 bases, with 9 bases between them. Germline values: CDR1 LNHNV, CDR2 YYDKDF (reference sequence). The CDR3 spans 15 residues. CDR3 DNA sequence: TGTGCCACCAGCAGAGGAGGCGGGGCTAACTATGGCTACACCTTC. Translated, it gives CATSRGGGANYGYTF.

This chain uses TRBV5-1 with TRBJ2-5; 10 bases are shared with TRBD1. Germline V gives CDR1 SGHRS, CDR2 YFSETQ. The CDR3 extends over 19 amino acids. V lost 2 bases to trimming and J lost 5 bases; unmatched junction nucleotides: 18. The CDR3 loop reads CASSFDPGQGRGVSETQYF. CDR3 coding DNA: TGCGCCAGCAGCTTCGACCCGGGACAGGGGAGGGGAGTGTCGGAGACCCAGTACTTC.

The gene calls are TRBV30 and TRBJ1-1, with no clear D. The CDR3 totals 11 residues. Germline V gives CDR1 GTSNPN, CDR2 SVGIG (reference sequence). V lost 3 bases and J lost 1, with 3 bases in between. The CDR3 DNA reads as TGTGCCTGGAGACAGAACACTGAAGCTTTCTTT. This encodes CAWRQNTEAFF.

V is TRBV27 and J is TRBJ2-5; D possibly corresponds to TRBD2 (5 bases). From germline, CDR1 is MNHEY and CDR2 SMNVEV (reference sequence). This CDR3 spans 13 amino acids. Trimming left V 2 bases short and J 5 bases short, with 9 bases between. DNA for the CDR3: TGTGCCAGCAGTTTAAGAGGGATCGAGACCCAGTACTTC. It is translated as CASSLRGIETQYF.

J is TRBJ1-1 and V is TRBV11-3; 10 nucleotides agree with TRBD1. V dropped 3 bases and J dropped 3; count of bases not matched to a gene: 4. Germline CDR1 is SGHNT and CDR2 is YENEEA. CDR3 length equals 15 residues. The CDR3 reads CASSLGTGVDTEAFF. The CDR3 coding sequence is TGTGCCAGCAGCTTGGGGACAGGGGTTGACACTGAAGCTTTCTTT.

The CDR3 is CASSPFWRETVDTQYF. The CDR3 coding sequence is TGCGCCAGCAGTCCCTTCTGGCGGGAGACCGTAGATACGCAGTATTTT. V usage is TRBV4-1 and J usage is TRBJ2-3; 7 nucleotides match TRBD2. Germline V gene data show CDR1 as MGHRA and CDR2 as YSYEKL. The V gene end was trimmed by 6 bases and the J gene end by 5 bases; junction bases not matched to a gene: 14. CDR3 length: 16 residues.

The chain employs TRBV4-1 and TRBJ2-5; TRBD1 agrees at 8 bases. V lost 2 bases and J lost 2; bases outside the gene matches: 4. CDR3 length equals 15 residues. Germline V gene lookup returns CDR1 MGHRA and CDR2 YSYEKL. The CDR3 protein is CASSQLGQGQETQYF. CDR3 bases: TGCGCCAGCAGCCAACTTGGACAGGGTCAAGAGACCCAGTACTTC.

The sample holds one count of this clone. The rearrangement joins TRBV6-5 to TRBJ2-1; 8 bases are a match to TRBD1. The CDR3 consists of 14 residues. The germline CDR1 and CDR2 sequences are MNHEY and SVGAGI. After removal of 6 bases from V and 4 bases from J, the junction contained 5 bases not matched to a gene. The CDR3 DNA follows: TGTGCCAGCAGCAAAAGGACAGGGTACAATGAGCAGTTCTTC. Translation gives CASSKRTGYNEQFF.

CDR3 in amino acids: CASSFLGTTNYGYTF. CDR3 sequence (DNA): TGCGCCAGCAGCTTCTTAGGGACTACTAACTATGGCTACACCTTC. J is TRBJ1-2 and V is TRBV5-1; a weak D match, TRBD1 (5 bases). The CDR3 sequence is 15 residues long. Trimming stripped 2 bases from V and 0 bases from J, with 11 bases between. The germline gives CDR1 SGHRS, CDR2 YFSETQ.

This chain joins TRBV15 and TRBJ1-1; D may be TRBD1 (5 bases). Deletions cut 0 bases from V and 5 bases from J, with 10 bases between. The CDR3 consists of 14 residues. CDR1 and CDR2 from the germline V gene are LNHNV and YYDKDF (reference sequence). CDR3 sequence reads: CATSRDREGTEAFF. CDR3 DNA: TGTGCCACCAGCAGAGATAGGGAGGGGACTGAAGCTTTCTTT. The variable domain in full, with the rest retrieved from reference TRBV15 and TRBJ1-1, is DAMVIQNPRYQVTQFGKPVTLSCSQTLNHNVMYWYQQKSSQAPKLLFHYYDKDFNNEADTPDNFQSRRPNTSFCFLDIRSPGLGDTAMYLCATSRDREGTEAFFGQGTRLTVV.

The V gene is TRBV6-5, the J gene TRBJ2-1, with TRBD2 identical over 9 bases. The germline V gene encodes CDR1 MNHEY and CDR2 SVGAGI. V lost 9 bases, J lost 5 bases, and 8 bases stayed unmatched. The CDR3 loop spans 14 amino acids. CDR3 loop: CASRLGTSNNEQFF. In nucleotides, the CDR3 is TGTGCCAGTAGACTAGGGACTAGCAACAATGAGCAGTTCTTC.

In DNA, the CDR3 is TGTGCCAGCAGTTCCCCGGGGGGGAGAAGCGATGAGCAGTTCTTC. It codes for CASSSPGGRSDEQFF. The chain links TRBV6-5 to TRBJ2-1, with 8 bases identical to TRBD2. The germline CDR1 and CDR2 sequences are MNHEY and SVGAGI. V lost 4 bases to trimming and J lost 8 bases; unmatched junction nucleotides: 10. The CDR3 totals 15 residues.